This TCR beta chain was obtained from a study of cytomegalovirus exposure and HLA in healthy donors. Both 60 Vbeta primers and 13 Jbeta primers went into the PCR. Sequencing was performed with immunoSEQ multiplex PCR; in TCRdb, only in-frame clones are kept and a portion is missing. The sample lists roughly 200,000 clones, around four fifths occurring once. Trimming shortened V by 5 bases and J by 0 bases, and 7 bases separated the two germline ends. The CDR3 consists of 12 residues. Germline V lookup: CDR1 GTSNPN, CDR2 SVGIG (reference sequence). Only a few counts were recorded for this clone. The antigen remains unidentified. Study-wide points: Presence/absence analyses supposed approximately even sequencing depth among donors.

What was sequenced was PBMCs. The rearrangement uses TRBV30 and TRBJ1-2, with D hard to call. The receptor was isolated from a man aged 45 to 65 in good health and CMV-seronegative. The CDR3 bases are TGTGCCTGGGCCGGAGCTAACTATGGCTACACCTTC. Translation gives CAWAGANYGYTF.